These 22 T cell receptor beta chains were sequenced from one sample in a study of cytomegalovirus exposure and HLA in healthy donors. The PCR ran on 60 Vbeta and 13 Jbeta primers. Libraries were prepared by immunoSEQ multiplex PCR; TCRdb keeps only in-frame clonotypes and omits some of them. Of about 98,000 clones detected, about three quarters appear once; the ten largest clones hold approximately 1.5%. Sequences were obtained from PBMCs. The receptors here all came from a man in his forties or fifties in good health and CMV-seronegative.

The chain is built from TRBV6-9 and TRBJ2-5; 7 bases map to TRBD1. Germline V gene data show CDR1 as MNHGY and CDR2 as SVAAGI. The CDR3 is 17 residues long. V trimming: 6 bases; J trimming: 5 bases; junction bases outside the gene matches: 18. The CDR3 DNA reads as TGTGCCAGCAGAGAGAGGAGGACAGGACGGTCGTTGGAGACCCAGTACTTC. It translates to CASRERRTGRSLETQYF.

The gene calls are TRBV5-4 and TRBJ2-5; 7 nucleotides match TRBD1. The germline CDR1 and CDR2 sequences are SGHNT and YYREEE (reference sequence). Unmatched junction bases numbered 10, after V lost 4 bases and J lost 4 bases. The CDR3 contains 15 residues. The CDR3 loop reads CASSGPTGLRETQYF. CDR3 DNA sequence: TGTGCCAGCAGCGGCCCGACAGGGCTGAGAGAGACCCAGTACTTC.

The chain combines TRBV7-2 with TRBJ1-1; possibly TRBD1 for D (6 bases). The V end lost 1 base, the J end lost 5 bases, and 14 bases lay between the germline ends. The length of the CDR3 is 15 residues. Germline CDR1 SGHTA, CDR2 FQGNSA. The CDR3 sequence: CASSLGPGAGTEAFF. The CDR3 nucleotides are TGTGCCAGCAGCTTAGGCCCAGGGGCCGGTACTGAAGCTTTCTTT.

The V gene is TRBV10-3, the J gene TRBJ2-7, with 9 bases aligning to TRBD2. V was pared by 6 bases and J by 3 bases, with 6 bases of the junction left unmatched. CDR1 is ENHRY and CDR2 is SYGVKD in the germline V gene. The CDR3 spans 14 residues. CDR3 residues: CAIRTGTSNYEQYF. The CDR3 DNA reads as TGTGCCATCAGAACCGGGACTAGCAACTACGAGCAGTACTTC.

The rearrangement joins TRBV5-1 to TRBJ1-4; D might be TRBD1 (6 bases). The CDR3 totals 14 residues. V was shortened by 7 bases and J by 8 bases, with 18 bases between the two germline ends. The germline V gene has CDR1 SGHRS and CDR2 YFSETQ. CDR3 region: CASAPTGQGEKLFF. The CDR3 nucleotides read TGCGCCAGCGCTCCGACAGGCCAAGGGGAAAAACTGTTTTTT.

This clone showed up just a few times. V and J are TRBV5-6 and TRBJ1-2; 7 nucleotides line up with TRBD1. V was pared by 3 bases and J by 7 bases, with 15 bases of the junction left unmatched. CDR1 is SGHDT, CDR2 YYEEEE, per germline. This CDR3 contains 16 residues. For the CDR3, the DNA is TGTGCCAGCAGCTCGTCCGATAGGGGGCGTCTTAGTGGCTACACCTTC. Translated: CASSSSDRGRLSGYTF.

This chain links TRBV10-3 with TRBJ1-1; D gene ambiguous. This CDR3 spans 14 amino acids. Germline lookup yields CDR1 ENHRY and CDR2 SYGVKD. V lost 6 bases and J 0 bases, leaving 11 bases between the germline ends. This CDR3 is CAISTAPMNTEAFF. CDR3 DNA: TGTGCCATCAGCACAGCACCAATGAACACTGAAGCTTTCTTT.

The V call is TRBV28, the J call TRBJ1-5; 8 bases fit TRBD1. There are 14 residues in the CDR3. Germline CDR1 reads MDHEN; CDR2 reads SYDVKM. V was pared by 5 bases and J by 7 bases, with 7 bases of the junction left unmatched. In nucleotides, the CDR3 is TGTGCCAGCAGTCCCAGGACAGGGTCCCAGCCCCAGCATTTT. Translated: CASSPRTGSQPQHF.

J is TRBJ1-5 and V is TRBV10-2; 9 positions match TRBD1. The CDR3 loop spans 14 amino acids. CDR1 and CDR2 (germline): WSHSY, SAAADI. Losses at the gene ends were 5 bases for V and 7 bases for J; bases not matched to a gene: 6. As DNA, the CDR3 is TGCGCCAGCAGTAAGACAGGGGGGATCCAGCCCCAGCATTTT. Protein product: CASSKTGGIQPQHF.

The rearrangement joins TRBV5-1 to TRBJ2-3; 13 positions agree with TRBD2. The CDR3 sequence is 17 residues long. CDR1 and CDR2 from the germline V gene are SGHRS and YFSETQ. The V segment lost 4 bases and the J segment 3 bases; nucleotides outside the gene matches: 8. The CDR3 DNA sequence: TGCGCCAGCAGCCCCCACCGGACTAGCGGGGGAACAGATACGCAGTATTTT. It specifies CASSPHRTSGGTDTQYF.

This clone has a handful of counts. The chain joins TRBV6-6 to TRBJ2-7; 9 bases are shared with TRBD1. J gave up 3 bases and V 5 bases, and 8 bases lay outside the gene matches. This CDR3 is built from 15 residues. Germline CDR1 is MNHNY and CDR2 is SVGAGI (reference sequence). This CDR3 reads CASSDRGGIGYEQYF. CDR3 nucleotide sequence: TGTGCCAGCAGTGACAGGGGGGGGATTGGCTACGAGCAGTACTTC.

This chain uses TRBV27 with TRBJ2-3; 9 bases line up with TRBD2. The germline CDR1 and CDR2 sequences are MNHEY and SMNVEV (reference sequence). There are 19 residues in the CDR3. The junction had 15 bases not matched to a gene; V was cut back by 0 bases and J by 5 bases. CDR3 residues: CASSLSVPGVAGVGDTQYF. The CDR3 DNA sequence: TGTGCCAGCAGTTTATCGGTCCCGGGGGTAGCGGGGGTTGGAGATACGCAGTATTTT.

V gene TRBV9 combines with J gene TRBJ1-1, with D possibly being TRBD1 (5 bases). The V gene lost 3 bases and the J gene lost 2 bases, with 11 bases spanning the gap. From germline, CDR1 is SGDLS and CDR2 YYNGEE. The CDR3 is 14 residues long. CDR3 protein: CASSAGTTNTEAFF. CDR3 bases: TGTGCCAGCAGCGCCGGGACTACTAACACTGAAGCTTTCTTT. The variable domain in full, completed from reference TRBV9 and TRBJ1-1, reads DSGVTQTPKHLITATGQRVTLRCSPRSGDLSVYWYQQSLDQGLQFLIQYYNGEERAKGNILERFSAQQFPDLHSELNLSSLELGDSALYFCASSAGTTNTEAFFGQGTRLTVV.

As regards this clone: One junction end does not reproduce the germline sequence, and a read error may be involved. The J gene is TRBJ2-7, the V gene TRBV7-9; 8 bases fit TRBD1. The CDR3 contains 19 residues. Germline loops: CDR1 SEHNR, CDR2 FQNEAQ (reference sequence). The CDR3 DNA reads TGTTCCAGCAGCAACCCCCGGTCGGGACAGGCGGTTGATGCCTACGAGCAGTACTTC. Protein: CSSSNPRSGQAVDAYEQYF. Full variable domain (rest looked up from reference TRBV7-9 and TRBJ2-7): DTGVSQNPRHKITKRGQNVTFRCDPISEHNRLYWYRQTLGQGPEFLTYFQNEAQLEKSRLLSDRFSAERPKGSFSTLEIQRTEQGDSAMYLCSSSNPRSGQAVDAYEQYFGPGTRLTVT.

The chain is built from TRBV6-1 and TRBJ1-1; D gene unclear. Per germline, CDR1 MNHNS and CDR2 SASEGT. This CDR3 has 13 amino acids. V was cut by 0 bases and J by 7 bases, with 9 bases left in between. The CDR3 reads CASSEARPGEAFF. For the CDR3, the DNA is TGTGCCAGCAGTGAAGCGCGTCCCGGTGAAGCTTTCTTT.

V is TRBV21-1 and J is TRBJ1-2; the DNA was not used to check the table's D call, TRBD1. TRBV21-1 counts as a pseudogene. This CDR3 contains 18 residues. The chain's CDR3 is CASSKRWVGDIFRNGYTF. In DNA, the CDR3 is TGTGCCAGCAGCAAAAGGTGGGTAGGGGATATTTTCAGGAATGGCTACACCTTC.

This sequence joins TRBV10-3 and TRBJ2-5; 7 bases align to TRBD1. Germline V CDR1 and CDR2: ENHRY, SYGVKD. V trimming: 8 bases; J trimming: 4 bases; junction bases outside the gene matches: 7. This CDR3 is built from 13 residues. CDR3 protein: CAIGNRGIETQYF. DNA for the CDR3: TGTGCCATCGGTAACAGGGGTATAGAGACCCAGTACTTC.

This chain connects TRBV18 to TRBJ1-2; 7 nucleotides line up with TRBD1. The CDR3 spans 14 residues. V lost 2 bases, J lost 6 bases, and 6 bases stayed unmatched. CDR1 is KGHSH, CDR2 LQKENI, per germline. The CDR3 DNA is TGTGCCAGCTCACCATTAACAGGGGCCGATGGCTACACCTTC. Translating gives CASSPLTGADGYTF.

With respect to this clone: Other DNA sequences within the sample encode an identical CDR3. This chain connects TRBV19 to TRBJ1-2, with D hard to call. V lost 5 bases and J lost 0, with 10 bases in between. Germline CDR1 LNHDA, CDR2 SQIVND (reference sequence). The CDR3 is 14 residues long. The CDR3 reads CASSVIGANYGYTF. CDR3 nucleotide sequence: TGTGCCAGTAGTGTAATCGGAGCTAACTATGGCTACACCTTC.

This clone was recorded once. This chain links TRBV5-1 with TRBJ2-3, with D perhaps TRBD1 (6 bases). Between the trimmed V and J ends, which lost 3 bases and 6 bases, there was a span of 11 bases. The germline CDR1 and CDR2 sequences are SGHRS and YFSETQ. CDR3 size: 13 residues. This CDR3 is CASSYRVRDTQYF. Written as DNA, the CDR3 is TGCGCCAGCAGCTACAGGGTTCGGGATACGCAGTATTTT. Drawing the rest from reference TRBV5-1 and TRBJ2-3, the complete variable domain is KAGVTQTPRYLIKTRGQQVTLSCSPISGHRSVSWYQQTPGQGLQFLFEYFSETQRNKGNFPGRFSGRQFSNSRSEMNVSTLELGDSALYLCASSYRVRDTQYFGPGTRLTVL.

This chain links TRBV7-2 with TRBJ1-5, with D unresolved. Trimming removed 2 bases from V and 1 base from J, with 3 bases in between. Germline V gene lookup returns CDR1 SGHTA and CDR2 FQGNSA. This CDR3 region has 13 residues. For the CDR3, the DNA is TGTGCCAGCAGCTTAAGCAGCAATCAGCCCCAGCATTTT. Protein sequence: CASSLSSNQPQHF.

The chain has TRBV23-1 and TRBJ2-2; 13 bases fit TRBD2. TRBV23-1 is designated an ORF whose function remains uncertain. The CDR3 is 16 residues long. Trimming at V came to 6 bases and at J to 6 bases, leaving 7 bases not matched to a gene. The CDR3 nucleotides read TGCGCCAGCAGCCGACTAGCGGGGGGCAAGGCCGGGGAGCTGTTTTTT. Its protein is CASSRLAGGKAGELFF.